Included here is one TCR beta chain sequence, with context. Antigen: not known. PCR was performed using 60 Vbeta and 13 Jbeta primers. Only in-frame clones appear in the TCRdb table, and some are missing; sequencing was by immunoSEQ multiplex PCR. The sample includes 90,000 or so clones, roughly 75% of them seen just once. These data are taken from a study of cytomegalovirus exposure and HLA in healthy donors. Study results and limitations: Common viral pathogens seemed, in a later analysis, to connect with several of the most significant clusters.

The CDR3 is 12 residues long. With 4 bases removed from V and 1 base from J, the gap between germline ends came to 2 bases. CDR1 SGHRS and CDR2 YFSETQ come from the germline V gene. Sequenced material: PBMCs. The TCR originated in a man aged 55-75 years in good health and CMV-seronegative. This rearrangement joins TRBV5-1 to TRBJ2-2; D remains unclear. Here the CDR3 DNA reads TGCGCCAGCAGCCTGAACACCGGGGAGCTGTTTTTT. Protein product: CASSLNTGELFF.